Listed here are 19 T cell receptor beta chains from one sample, sequenced in a study of blood T cell repertoires in COVID-19 (TCRdb year 2020). Receptors were amplified or captured by the immunoSEQ multiplex PCR assay. TCRdb re-hosts the immuneACCESS table, in-frame sequences only. Its copies lack some clones; in the studies checked, an unresolved V gene accounts for under half of them, and the cause for the rest is not known. This sample holds about 190,000 clones; roughly four fifths were observed only once. The top ten clonotypes cover 5.1% of the sample. The material sequenced was peripheral blood. These receptors all stem from a woman in her 70s with active or convalescent COVID-19.

The chain is built from TRBV27 and TRBJ1-5, with TRBD1 identical over 10 bases. Germline CDR1 and CDR2: MNHEY and SMNVEV (reference sequence). The CDR3 totals 16 residues. Unmatched junction bases numbered 6, after V lost 5 bases and J lost 2 bases. CDR3 amino acids: CASSPRDRGGNQPQHF. The CDR3 nucleotides are TGTGCCAGCAGTCCAAGGGACAGGGGTGGCAATCAGCCCCAGCATTTT.

The J gene is TRBJ2-3, the V gene TRBV12-5; 9 positions agree with TRBD2. The trim removed 1 base at V and 2 bases at J, leaving 1 base unmatched. The CDR3 contains 15 residues. CDR1 is LGHNT, CDR2 FRNRAP, per germline. CDR3 bases: TGTGCTAGTGGTTTGGGGACTAGCGTCACAGATACGCAGTATTTT. It translates to CASGLGTSVTDTQYF.

This clone was detected once. The genes are TRBV5-6 and TRBJ2-7; 10 bases match TRBD2. J gave up 0 bases and V 0 bases, and 6 bases lay outside the gene matches. CDR3 size: 17 residues. Per germline, CDR1 SGHDT and CDR2 YYEEEE. This chain's CDR3 is CASSLGISGRSSYEQYF. The CDR3 coding sequence is TGTGCCAGCAGCTTGGGTATTAGCGGGAGGAGCTCCTACGAGCAGTACTTC.

This clone showed up just once. CDR3: CASSLRRAPGETQYF. Written as DNA, the CDR3 is TGTGCCAGCAGCTTACGGCGGGCCCCCGGTGAGACCCAGTACTTC. The chain joins TRBV7-2 to TRBJ2-5; D is possibly TRBD2 (5 bases). This CDR3 region has 15 residues. Trimming cost V 2 bases and J 5 bases, with 15 bases left between them. From germline, CDR1 is SGHTA and CDR2 FQGNSA.

This clone appeared a few times. The rearrangement joins TRBV4-1 to TRBJ1-5; 7 positions agree with TRBD1. The CDR3 runs to 14 residues. Germline V gives CDR1 MGHRA, CDR2 YSYEKL. V lost 0 bases, J lost 5 bases, and 1 base stayed unmatched. The CDR3 coding sequence is TGCGCCAGCAGCCAAGACAGGGGGGATCAGCCCCAGCATTTT. This codes for CASSQDRGDQPQHF.

This chain uses TRBV12-3 or TRBV12-4 with TRBJ2-1; D is possibly TRBD2 (6 bases). V was shortened by 3 bases and J by 7 bases, with 10 bases between the two germline ends. The length of the CDR3 is 13 residues. The CDR3 bases are TGTGCCAGCAGTTTTTCCGGGAGAAATGAGCAGTTCTTC. Translation: CASSFSGRNEQFF.

The chain couples TRBV11-2 to TRBJ2-2; 10 bases fit TRBD2. In germline, CDR1 is SGHAT, CDR2 FQNNGV. The CDR3 sequence is 16 residues long. Unmatched junction bases numbered 9, after V lost 5 bases and J lost 6 bases. CDR3 coding DNA: TGTGCCAGCAGCCCCTTTAGCGGGAGGTCGGCCGGGGAGCTGTTTTTT. Translation gives CASSPFSGRSAGELFF. Full variable domain (remainder filled in from reference TRBV11-2 and TRBJ2-2): EAGVAQSPRYKIIEKRQSVAFWCNPISGHATLYWYQQILGQGPKLLIQFQNNGVVDDSQLPKDRFSAERLKGVDSTLKIQPAKLEDSAVYLCASSPFSGRSAGELFFGEGSRLTVL.

This clone was recorded only once. The chain recombines TRBV28 with TRBJ2-7, with D hard to call. The CDR3 has 11 amino acids. The V end lost 5 bases, the J end lost 4 bases, and 6 bases lay between the germline ends. Germline CDR1 MDHEN, CDR2 SYDVKM. Here the CDR3 reads CASSRRYEQYF. The CDR3 DNA follows: TGTGCCAGCAGTCGGAGATACGAGCAGTACTTC.

The genes are TRBV7-8 and TRBJ1-1; TRBD1 might be the D (5 bases). This CDR3 region has 14 residues. Trimming stripped 7 bases from V and 5 bases from J, with 17 bases between. CDR1 and CDR2 from the germline V gene are SGHVS and FQNEAQ. The CDR3 is CASTSGGGGTEAFF. The CDR3 coding sequence is TGTGCCAGCACCTCTGGGGGTGGGGGGACTGAAGCTTTCTTT.

V is TRBV28 and J is TRBJ1-3; D perhaps matches TRBD1 (5 bases). This CDR3 spans 17 amino acids. With 2 bases removed from V and 0 bases from J, the gap between germline ends came to 14 bases. Per the germline V gene, CDR1 is MDHEN and CDR2 is SYDVKM. Here the CDR3 reads CASSLGRAEYSGNTIYF. The CDR3 nucleotides read TGTGCCAGCAGTTTAGGCAGGGCCGAATACTCTGGAAACACCATATATTTT.

The chain couples TRBV18 to TRBJ2-2; 13 bases are shared with TRBD2. Germline V lookup: CDR1 KGHSH, CDR2 LQKENI. The CDR3 totals 16 residues. J was trimmed by 5 bases and V by 6 bases; bases with no gene match: 6. CDR3 protein: CASSPTSGRNTGELFF. The CDR3 DNA sequence: TGTGCCAGCTCGCCGACTAGCGGGAGGAATACCGGGGAGCTGTTTTTT. Using reference TRBV18 and TRBJ2-2 for the parts outside the CDR3, the full variable domain is NAGVMQNPRHLVRRRGQEARLRCSPMKGHSHVYWYRQLPEEGLKFMVYLQKENIIDESGMPKERFSAEFPKEGPSILRIQQVVRGDSAAYFCASSPTSGRNTGELFFGEGSRLTVL.

This sequence joins TRBV25-1 and TRBJ1-1; possibly TRBD1 for D (5 bases). The CDR3 is 11 amino acids. Trimming left V 3 bases short and J 7 bases short, with 6 bases between. Germline V gene lookup returns CDR1 MGHDK and CDR2 SYGVNS. DNA for the CDR3: TGTGCCAGCAGTGACACAGGTGAAGCTTTCTTT. As protein: CASSDTGEAFF. Full variable domain (remainder filled in from reference TRBV25-1 and TRBJ1-1): EADIYQTPRYLVIGTGKKITLECSQTMGHDKMYWYQQDPGMELHLIHYSYGVNSTEKGDLSSESTVSRIRTEHFPLTLESARPSHTSQYLCASSDTGEAFFGQGTRLTVV.

The chain is built from TRBV9 and TRBJ2-1; 8 nucleotides line up with TRBD2. The length of the CDR3 is 15 residues. Germline V gene lookup returns CDR1 SGDLS and CDR2 YYNGEE. After removal of 2 bases from V and 0 bases from J, the junction contained 1 base not matched to a gene. The chain's CDR3 is CASSVSGSSYNEQFF. CDR3 in DNA: TGTGCCAGCAGCGTCAGCGGGAGCTCCTACAATGAGCAGTTCTTC. Supplemented by reference TRBV9 and TRBJ2-1, the full variable domain reads DSGVTQTPKHLITATGQRVTLRCSPRSGDLSVYWYQQSLDQGLQFLIQYYNGEERAKGNILERFSAQQFPDLHSELNLSSLELGDSALYFCASSVSGSSYNEQFFGPGTRLTVL.

This clone was recorded many times. This chain joins TRBV5-4 and TRBJ1-2, with 10 bases that match TRBD1. The V and J ends lost 4 bases and 2 bases, in that order; junction bases with no gene match: 5. The CDR3 has 15 amino acids. Germline assignment: CDR1 SGHNT and CDR2 YYREEE (reference sequence). CDR3 sequence reads: CASSPRTGGNYGYTF. The CDR3 DNA is TGTGCCAGCAGCCCACGGACAGGGGGGAACTATGGCTACACCTTC.

The chain joins TRBV6-1 to TRBJ2-3; tentative D call: TRBD2 (7 bases). The CDR3 extends over 17 amino acids. V was pared by 1 base and J by 2 bases, with 16 bases between. In germline, CDR1 is MNHNS, CDR2 SASEGT. In nucleotides, the CDR3 is TGTGCCAGCAGTGAAGGACGGGGGGCGGGTGCCACAGATACGCAGTATTTT. Amino acid sequence: CASSEGRGAGATDTQYF.

The chain couples TRBV2 to TRBJ1-1; D not certain. V lost 0 bases, J lost 8 bases, and 7 bases lay in between. This CDR3 has 12 amino acids. Germline CDR1 reads SNHLY; CDR2 reads FYNNEI. The CDR3 nucleotides read TGTGCCAGCAGTGAAGCGGTGGCCGAAGCTTTCTTT. Encoded protein: CASSEAVAEAFF.

The V and J genes are TRBV7-6 and TRBJ1-4, with a tentative D call TRBD1 (5 bases). V gave up 4 bases and J gave up 12 bases, with 18 bases separating them. Germline CDR1 SGHVS, CDR2 FNYEAQ. CDR3 size: 14 residues. In DNA form, the CDR3 reads TGTGCCAGCAGCTCCCCAGGGAGGCGGACTGAACTGTTTTTT. Protein product: CASSSPGRRTELFF.

V and J are TRBV28 and TRBJ1-5; D possibly corresponds to TRBD1 (6 bases). The V gene lost 7 bases and the J gene lost 4 bases, with 23 bases spanning the gap. This CDR3 has 17 amino acids. The V gene's germline CDR1 is MDHEN and CDR2 SYDVKM. CDR3: CASTLGWAGDGNQPQHF. CDR3 in DNA: TGTGCCAGCACTCTAGGGTGGGCAGGGGATGGGAATCAGCCCCAGCATTTT.

The CDR3 nucleotides are TGTGCCAGTAGTATTCATGGAGGCGAGACCCAGTACTTC. Encoded protein: CASSIHGGETQYF. The chain carries TRBV19 and TRBJ2-5, with TRBD2 as a possible D gene (5 bases). Germline V gives CDR1 LNHDA, CDR2 SQIVND (reference sequence). The V end was cut by 3 bases, the J end by 5 bases, with 10 bases between. The CDR3 sequence is 13 residues long.